These 32 T cell receptor beta chains share one sample of origin, sequenced in a study of shared clonotypes between healthy human individuals. Generated by immunoSEQ multiplex PCR, the TCRdb table keeps only in-frame clones and is missing some. Among about 2 million clones, 85% to 95% were seen once, and the ten largest hold more than 0.1%. The sequenced sample was naive CD4+ T cells sorted from blood. The subset was: CD45RA+ positively selected. These receptors were obtained from a man aged 18 to 30 in good health.

The chain joins TRBV7-2 to TRBJ1-1; D is ambiguous. Per the germline V gene, CDR1 is SGHTA and CDR2 is FQGNSA. CDR3 length: 14 amino acids. Trimming took off 1 base at V and 1 base at J, with 7 bases between the two ends. CDR3: CASSLVSGNTEAFF. The CDR3 nucleotides read TGTGCCAGCAGCTTAGTGTCTGGGAACACTGAAGCTTTCTTT.

This clone appeared a single time. The chain employs TRBV6-6 and TRBJ2-1, with a weak D call TRBD2 (5 bases). Germline assignment: CDR1 MNHNY and CDR2 SVGAGI (reference sequence). V lost 6 bases and J lost 6, with 12 bases in between. The CDR3 sequence is 13 residues long. CDR3: CASRSRGVNEQFF. Written as DNA, the CDR3 is TGTGCCAGCAGATCCCGGGGAGTCAATGAGCAGTTCTTC.

There are a few counts of this clone. This chain connects TRBV11-2 to TRBJ2-5; D not resolved. The CDR3 length is 11 residues. Germline CDR1 and CDR2: SGHAT and FQNNGV. V was clipped by 0 bases and J by 5 bases, with 1 base between them. This CDR3 reads CASSLDETQYF. The DNA of the CDR3 is TGTGCCAGCAGCTTAGATGAGACCCAGTACTTC.

The chain has TRBV6-6 and TRBJ2-7, with a weak D call TRBD2 (5 bases). CDR1 is MNHNY and CDR2 is SVGAGI in the germline V gene (reference sequence). The CDR3 sequence is 14 residues long. Trimming stripped 0 bases from V and 7 bases from J, with 13 bases between. CDR3 sequence reads: CASSYSIWSGEQYF. CDR3 DNA sequence: TGTGCCAGCAGTTACTCGATTTGGAGCGGAGAGCAGTACTTC.

Here the CDR3 DNA reads TGTGCCAGCAGCTCCAATGCAGGCTCTGGGGCCAACGTCCTGACTTTC. Translation gives CASSSNAGSGANVLTF. The chain employs TRBV5-6 and TRBJ2-6; no definite D call. V was shortened by 3 bases and J by 0 bases, with 10 bases between the two germline ends. The CDR3 loop spans 16 amino acids. CDR1 and CDR2 from the germline V gene are SGHDT and YYEEEE.

With respect to this clone: The identical CDR3 is also encoded by other nucleotide sequences in the sample. V is TRBV9 and J is TRBJ1-3; possible D gene TRBD1, 5 bases. CDR1 is SGDLS and CDR2 is YYNGEE in the germline V gene. With 4 bases removed from V and 0 bases from J, the gap between germline ends came to 8 bases. This CDR3 is built from 14 residues. Here the CDR3 reads CASSPGNSGNTIYF. CDR3 in DNA: TGTGCCAGCAGCCCAGGGAACTCTGGAAACACCATATATTTT.

This clone was observed at least ten times. This rearrangement joins TRBV12-5 to TRBJ2-1, with D hard to call. This CDR3 spans 17 amino acids. Germline CDR1 LGHNT, CDR2 FRNRAP. V lost 0 bases and J 8 bases, leaving 20 bases between the germline ends. CDR3 sequence reads: CASGLVLGAFERYEQFF. The CDR3 DNA reads as TGTGCTAGTGGTTTGGTACTCGGAGCATTTGAGAGATATGAGCAGTTCTTC. Together with reference TRBV12-5 and TRBJ2-1, the CDR3 gives the full variable domain: DARVTQTPRHKVTEMGQEVTMRCQPILGHNTVFWYRQTMMQGLELLAYFRNRAPLDDSGMPKDRFSAEMPDATLATLKIQPSEPRDSAVYFCASGLVLGAFERYEQFFGPGTRLTVL.

The CDR3 DNA is TGTGCCAGCAGTGTAACAGTGGACACGCTCTACGAGCAGTACTTC. Protein sequence: CASSVTVDTLYEQYF. This chain connects TRBV6-1 to TRBJ2-7; D is perhaps TRBD1 (5 bases). The CDR3 length is 15 residues. The V and J ends lost 4 bases and 3 bases respectively, with 16 bases between them. Germline V gene lookup returns CDR1 MNHNS and CDR2 SASEGT.

In its sample, this clone was seen a few times. Distinct nucleotide sequences in the sample also encode this CDR3. This sequence joins TRBV5-1 and TRBJ2-7; 8 nucleotides match TRBD1. V gave up 0 bases and J gave up 2 bases; unmatched junction bases: 1. Germline CDR1 and CDR2: SGHRS and YFSETQ. This CDR3 contains 14 residues. CDR3 protein: CASSLEQGAYEQYF. Written as DNA, the CDR3 is TGCGCCAGCAGCTTGGAACAGGGGGCCTACGAGCAGTACTTC.

The gene calls are TRBV5-5 and TRBJ2-1, with TRBD2 matching over 14 bases. Germline assignment: CDR1 SGHKS and CDR2 YYEKEE (reference sequence). This CDR3 spans 15 amino acids. The V and J ends lost 5 bases and 8 bases, in that order; junction bases with no gene match: 6. Here the CDR3 DNA reads TGTGCCAGCAGGTCGGGACTAGCGGGAGTCTATGAGCAGTTCTTC. Translated: CASRSGLAGVYEQFF.

This clone came up once. The chain joins TRBV10-3 to TRBJ2-5, with 7 bases matching TRBD1. The CDR3 totals 13 residues. V was pared by 8 bases and J by 1 base, with 4 bases of the junction left unmatched. CDR1 is ENHRY and CDR2 is SYGVKD in the germline V gene. For the CDR3, the DNA is TGTGCCATCGCAGAGGGGGCCCAAGAGACCCAGTACTTC. The encoded protein is CAIAEGAQETQYF.

For this clone: A read error may be the cause here, since a much bigger clone is one base away. The rearrangement uses TRBV2 and TRBJ2-2; TRBD1 aligns across 8 bases. This CDR3 region has 14 residues. Germline CDR1 reads SNHLY; CDR2 reads FYNNEI. The J segment lost 2 bases and the V segment lost 7 bases, leaving 3 bases of the junction unmatched. CDR3 nucleotide sequence: TGTGCCAGCACCGGACAGGGAAACACCGGGGAGCTGTTTTTT. Protein sequence: CASTGQGNTGELFF.

The J gene is TRBJ2-7, the V gene TRBV18, with D perhaps TRBD1 or TRBD2 (5 bases each). Trimming cost V 6 bases and J 5 bases, with 14 bases left between them. There are 13 residues in the CDR3. Germline V lookup: CDR1 KGHSH, CDR2 LQKENI. The CDR3 sequence: CASSLPGTDEQYF. The CDR3, as DNA: TGTGCCAGCTCTCTACCCGGGACCGACGAGCAGTACTTC. The variable domain in full, completed from reference TRBV18 and TRBJ2-7, reads NAGVMQNPRHLVRRRGQEARLRCSPMKGHSHVYWYRQLPEEGLKFMVYLQKENIIDESGMPKERFSAEFPKEGPSILRIQQVVRGDSAAYFCASSLPGTDEQYFGPGTRLTVT.

CDR3 residues: CASMKGQVGETQYF. Written as DNA, the CDR3 is TGTGCCAGCATGAAAGGACAGGTCGGAGAGACCCAGTACTTC. The V call is TRBV5-4, the J call TRBJ2-5; 7 nucleotides match TRBD1. Germline-derived CDR1 and CDR2 are SGHNT and YYREEE (reference sequence). V was clipped by 6 bases and J by 4 bases; unmatched bases: 9. The CDR3 is 14 amino acids.

Details on this clone: Other DNA sequences in the sample encode the same CDR3. The V call is TRBV11-2, the J call TRBJ2-7; possibly TRBD2 for D (5 bases). The ends were cut back, 2 bases at V and 0 bases at J, with 11 bases in the middle. In germline, CDR1 is SGHAT, CDR2 FQNNGV. The CDR3 contains 15 residues. The CDR3 coding sequence is TGTGCCAGCAGCTTAACGTCGGGGAGCTCCTACGAGCAGTACTTC. This gives the protein CASSLTSGSSYEQYF.

The chain has TRBV6-6 and TRBJ2-1; D remains unclear. There are 12 residues in the CDR3. V lost 5 bases and J 5 bases, leaving 7 bases between the germline ends. From germline, CDR1 is MNHNY and CDR2 SVGAGI (reference sequence). The DNA of the CDR3 is TGTGCCAGCAGTGCGGTAGACAATGAGCAGTTCTTC. Its translation: CASSAVDNEQFF.

The CDR3 nucleotides read TGCGCCAGCAGCCAAGATCCCCAAGGAGCACTAGCCAAAAACATTCAGTACTTC. It specifies CASSQDPQGALAKNIQYF. This rearrangement joins TRBV4-1 to TRBJ2-4, with D uncertain. Trimming removed 0 bases from V and 0 bases from J, with 15 bases in between. The CDR3 totals 18 residues. CDR1 and CDR2 from the germline V gene are MGHRA and YSYEKL.

J is TRBJ2-7 and V is TRBV6-5; the match to TRBD1 covers 9 bases. V lost 8 bases, J lost 3 bases, and 5 bases stayed unmatched. There are 13 residues in the CDR3. Per germline, CDR1 MNHEY and CDR2 SVGAGI. The CDR3 DNA sequence: TGTGCCAGCGGGACAGGGCTAAACTACGAGCAGTACTTC. Its translation is CASGTGLNYEQYF.

The chain is built from TRBV19 and TRBJ2-7; TRBD2 agrees at 13 bases. The trim removed 6 bases at V and 6 bases at J, leaving 11 bases unmatched. CDR1 and CDR2 from the germline V gene are LNHDA and SQIVND (reference sequence). The CDR3 contains 16 residues. The chain's CDR3 is CASSRAGTSGAREQYF. In nucleotides, the CDR3 is TGTGCCAGTAGCCGCGCCGGGACTAGCGGGGCCCGCGAGCAGTACTTC.

The chain carries TRBV27 and TRBJ1-6; no firm D call. The germline V gene encodes CDR1 MNHEY and CDR2 SMNVEV (reference sequence). V shed 0 bases and J shed 9 bases, with 12 bases lying between them. The CDR3 loop spans 15 amino acids. Here the CDR3 DNA reads TGTGCCAGCAGTTTATCGACGCGGTACGGTTCACCCCTCCACTTT. Translation gives CASSLSTRYGSPLHF.

The rearrangement links TRBV7-9 to TRBJ1-2; TRBD1 is a possible D gene (6 bases). The length of the CDR3 is 15 residues. CDR1 is SEHNR and CDR2 is FQNEAQ in the germline V gene (reference sequence). V lost 4 bases, J lost 1 base, and 13 bases lay in between. CDR3 bases: TGTGCCAGCAGCTCCGCCGGACAGTATAACTATGGCTACACCTTC. It codes for CASSSAGQYNYGYTF.

Here the CDR3 DNA reads TGTGCCAGCAGGCGACAGGGGGGACCCGCTGCTAATGAAAAACTGTTTTTT. Translating it yields CASRRQGGPAANEKLFF. The gene calls are TRBV2 and TRBJ1-4; 9 bases are a match to TRBD1. Germline values: CDR1 SNHLY, CDR2 FYNNEI. CDR3 size: 17 residues. J was trimmed by 3 bases and V by 6 bases; bases with no gene match: 11. Looking up the rest from reference TRBV2 and TRBJ1-4 gives the full variable domain: EPEVTQTPSHQVTQMGQEVILRCVPISNHLYFYWYRQILGQKVEFLVSFYNNEISEKSEIFDDQFSVERPDGSNFTLKIRSTKLEDSAMYFCASRRQGGPAANEKLFFGSGTQLSVL.

This clone was observed a single time. The genes are TRBV10-2 and TRBJ2-1, with 13 nucleotides matching TRBD2. In germline, CDR1 is WSHSY, CDR2 SAAADI. CDR3 length: 14 residues. The V and J ends lost 8 bases and 10 bases, in that order; junction bases with no gene match: 8. CDR3 bases: TGCGCCAGCTTTCGGGGGACTAGCGGGGCGGAGCAGTTCTTC. Protein sequence: CASFRGTSGAEQFF.

This rearrangement joins TRBV5-1 to TRBJ2-3; 8 bases are a match to TRBD1. V lost 5 bases, J lost 5 bases, and 10 bases stayed unmatched. This CDR3 has 15 amino acids. Germline V gene lookup returns CDR1 SGHRS and CDR2 YFSETQ. Written as DNA, the CDR3 is TGCGCCAGCAGTCCCGGTGGACAGGGTATAGATACGCAGTATTTT. It translates to CASSPGGQGIDTQYF.

The chain joins TRBV19 to TRBJ1-2, with D unclear. V dropped 10 bases and J dropped 8 bases, with 14 bases sitting between them. CDR1 LNHDA and CDR2 SQIVND come from the germline V gene (reference sequence). CDR3 length: 11 residues. This CDR3 is CATRRLEGYTF. CDR3 DNA sequence: TGTGCCACCCGACGCCTCGAGGGCTACACCTTC.

This clone has only one observation. V usage is TRBV28 and J usage is TRBJ1-5, with D tentatively TRBD1 (5 bases). Germline V lookup: CDR1 MDHEN, CDR2 SYDVKM. The CDR3 spans 15 residues. The germline V and J ends were trimmed by 4 bases and 5 bases, with 15 bases remaining between them. CDR3 region: CASSSAGPGDQPQHF. CDR3 nucleotide sequence: TGTGCCAGCAGTTCGGCAGGGCCAGGAGATCAGCCCCAGCATTTT.

The V call is TRBV5-6, the J call TRBJ1-1; maybe TRBD1 (5 bases). V lost 5 bases and J lost 0, with 23 bases in between. This CDR3 region has 18 residues. Germline CDR1 and CDR2: SGHDT and YYEEEE. The CDR3 is CASRPAQGARSMNTEAFF. CDR3 sequence (DNA): TGTGCCAGCAGACCTGCTCAGGGAGCACGGTCAATGAACACTGAAGCTTTCTTT.

The chain uses TRBV10-1 and TRBJ2-5, with 7 bases aligning to TRBD1. Trimming at V came to 3 bases and at J to 5 bases, leaving 9 bases not matched to a gene. This CDR3 has 15 amino acids. The germline CDR1 and CDR2 sequences are WNHNN and SYGVQD (reference sequence). The CDR3 DNA is TGCGCCAGCAGTGATGCAGGGGGTGGGATGGAGACCCAGTACTTC. Residues: CASSDAGGGMETQYF.

V gene TRBV5-6 combines with J gene TRBJ2-7; TRBD1 matches 9 bases. Germline CDR1 is SGHDT and CDR2 is YYEEEE. There are 15 residues in the CDR3. V gave up 4 bases and J gave up 3 bases; unmatched junction bases: 8. CDR3 amino acids: CASSTAGTGFYEQYF. Here the CDR3 DNA reads TGTGCCAGCAGCACAGCCGGGACAGGGTTCTACGAGCAGTACTTC.

The chain uses TRBV7-2 and TRBJ1-5, with TRBD1 matching 9 bases. CDR1 is SGHTA and CDR2 is FQGNSA in the germline V gene. Germline trimming cut 5 bases from V and 3 bases from J; bases unmatched to any gene: 8. CDR3 length equals 16 residues. The CDR3 protein is CASSPWGQGFNQPQHF. CDR3 in DNA: TGTGCCAGCAGCCCTTGGGGACAGGGCTTCAATCAGCCCCAGCATTTT.

This chain joins TRBV18 and TRBJ2-7; TRBD1 agrees at 10 bases. The V segment lost 2 bases and the J segment 5 bases; nucleotides outside the gene matches: 6. Looked up from germline, CDR1 is KGHSH and CDR2 is LQKENI. The CDR3 runs to 15 residues. The CDR3: CASSPMTGGFNEQYF. Here the CDR3 DNA reads TGTGCCAGCTCACCAATGACAGGGGGCTTCAACGAGCAGTACTTC.

On this clone: The same CDR3 arises from other DNA sequences in this sample as well. The rearrangement links TRBV29-1 to TRBJ1-1, with D hard to call. There are 13 residues in the CDR3. Per the germline V gene, CDR1 is SQVTM and CDR2 is ANQGSEA. V was shortened by 2 bases and J by 0 bases, with 7 bases between the two germline ends. In DNA form, the CDR3 reads TGCAGCGTTGAAAGGCGGTTGAACACTGAAGCTTTCTTT. Protein product: CSVERRLNTEAFF.